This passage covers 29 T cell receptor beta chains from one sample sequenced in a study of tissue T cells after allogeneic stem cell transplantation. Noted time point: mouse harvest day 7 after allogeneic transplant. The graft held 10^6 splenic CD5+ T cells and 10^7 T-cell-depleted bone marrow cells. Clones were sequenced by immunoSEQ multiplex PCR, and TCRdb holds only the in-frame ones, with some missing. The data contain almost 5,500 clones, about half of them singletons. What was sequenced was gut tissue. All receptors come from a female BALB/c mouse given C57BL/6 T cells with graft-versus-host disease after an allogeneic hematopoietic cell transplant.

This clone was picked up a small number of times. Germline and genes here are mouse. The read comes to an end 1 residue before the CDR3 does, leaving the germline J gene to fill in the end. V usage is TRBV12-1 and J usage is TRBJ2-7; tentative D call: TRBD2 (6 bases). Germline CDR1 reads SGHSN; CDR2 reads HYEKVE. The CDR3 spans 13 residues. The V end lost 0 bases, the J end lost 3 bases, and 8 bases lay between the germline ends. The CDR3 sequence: CASSLWGFYEQYF. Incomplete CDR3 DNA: TGTGCCAGCTCTCTCTGGGGGTTCTATGAACAGTAC.

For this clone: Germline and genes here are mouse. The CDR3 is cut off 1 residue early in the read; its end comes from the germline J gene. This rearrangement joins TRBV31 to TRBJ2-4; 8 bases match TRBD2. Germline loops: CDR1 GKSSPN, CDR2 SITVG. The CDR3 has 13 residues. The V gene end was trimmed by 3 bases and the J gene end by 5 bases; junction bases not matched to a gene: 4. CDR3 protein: CAWSWGDGNTLYF. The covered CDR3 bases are TGTGCCTGGAGCTGGGGGGATGGAAACACCTTGTAC.

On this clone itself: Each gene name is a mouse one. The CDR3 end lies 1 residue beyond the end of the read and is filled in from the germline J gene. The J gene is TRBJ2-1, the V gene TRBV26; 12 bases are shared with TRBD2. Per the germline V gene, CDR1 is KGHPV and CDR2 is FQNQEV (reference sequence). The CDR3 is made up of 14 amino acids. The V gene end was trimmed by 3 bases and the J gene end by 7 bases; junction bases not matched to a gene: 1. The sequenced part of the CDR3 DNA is TGTGCCAGCAGTCTAGGGACTGGGGGGGCTGAGCAGTTC. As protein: CASSLGTGGAEQF. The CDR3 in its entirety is CASSLGTGGAEQFF.

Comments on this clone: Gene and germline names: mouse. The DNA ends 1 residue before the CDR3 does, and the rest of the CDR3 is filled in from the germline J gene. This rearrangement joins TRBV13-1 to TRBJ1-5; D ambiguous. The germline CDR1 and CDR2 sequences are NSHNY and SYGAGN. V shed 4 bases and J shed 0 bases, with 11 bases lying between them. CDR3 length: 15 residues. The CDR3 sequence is CASSFGRYNNQAPLF. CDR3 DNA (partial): TGTGCCAGCAGTTTCGGGAGGTATAACAACCAGGCTCCGCTT.

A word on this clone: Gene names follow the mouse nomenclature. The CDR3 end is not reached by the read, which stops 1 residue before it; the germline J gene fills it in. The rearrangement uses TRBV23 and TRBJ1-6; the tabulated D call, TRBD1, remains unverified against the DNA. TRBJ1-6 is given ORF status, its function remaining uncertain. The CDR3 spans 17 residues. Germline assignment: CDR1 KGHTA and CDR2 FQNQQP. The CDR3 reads CSSSQSTGSSYNSPLYF. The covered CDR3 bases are TGCTCCAGCAGTCAATCGACAGGGTCTTCCTATAATTCGCCCCTCTAC.

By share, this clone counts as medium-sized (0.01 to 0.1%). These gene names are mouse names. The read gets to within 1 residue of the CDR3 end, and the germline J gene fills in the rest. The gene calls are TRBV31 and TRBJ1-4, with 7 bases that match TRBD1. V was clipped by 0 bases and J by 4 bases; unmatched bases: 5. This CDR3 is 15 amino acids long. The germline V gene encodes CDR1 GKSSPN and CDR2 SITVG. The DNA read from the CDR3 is TGTGCCTGGAGTCTAAGGGGGCTGGACAACGAAAGATTATTT. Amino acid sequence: CAWSLRGLDNERLF. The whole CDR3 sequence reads CAWSLRGLDNERLFF.

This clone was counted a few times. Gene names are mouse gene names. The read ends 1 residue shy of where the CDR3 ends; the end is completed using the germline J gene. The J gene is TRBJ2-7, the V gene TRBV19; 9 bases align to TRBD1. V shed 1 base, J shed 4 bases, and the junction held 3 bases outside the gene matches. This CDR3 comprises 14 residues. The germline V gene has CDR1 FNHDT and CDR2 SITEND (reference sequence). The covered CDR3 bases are TGTGCCAGCAGTATAAACAGGGGGCCTTATGAACAGTAC. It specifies CASSINRGPYEQY. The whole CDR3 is CASSINRGPYEQYF. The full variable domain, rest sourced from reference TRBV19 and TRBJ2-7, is GGIITQTPKFLIGQEGQKLTLKCQQNFNHDTMYWYRQDSGKGLRLIYYSITENDLQKGDLSEGYDASREKKSSFSLTVTSAQKNEMAVFLCASSINRGPYEQYFGPGTRLTVL.

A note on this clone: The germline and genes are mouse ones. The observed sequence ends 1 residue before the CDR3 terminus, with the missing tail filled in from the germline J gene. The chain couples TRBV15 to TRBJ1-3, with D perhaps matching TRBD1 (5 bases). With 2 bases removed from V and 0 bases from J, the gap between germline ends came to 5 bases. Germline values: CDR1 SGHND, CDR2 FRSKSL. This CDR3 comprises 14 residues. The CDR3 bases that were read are TGTGCCAGCAGTTTAACAGGTTCTGGAAATACGCTCTAT. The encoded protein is CASSLTGSGNTLY. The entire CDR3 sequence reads CASSLTGSGNTLYF.

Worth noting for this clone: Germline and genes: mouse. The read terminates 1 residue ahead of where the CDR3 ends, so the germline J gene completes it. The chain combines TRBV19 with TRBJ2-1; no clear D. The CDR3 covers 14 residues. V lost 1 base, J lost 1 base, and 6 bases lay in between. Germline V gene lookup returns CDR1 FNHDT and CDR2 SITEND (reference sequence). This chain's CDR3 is CASSIRMNYAEQFF. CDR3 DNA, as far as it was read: TGTGCCAGCAGTATACGGATGAACTATGCTGAGCAGTTC.

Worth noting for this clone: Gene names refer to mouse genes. The CDR3 is CSSSQSSQNTLYF. Partial CDR3 DNA: TGCTCCAGCAGTCAATCGAGTCAAAACACCTTGTAC. The V gene is TRBV23, the J gene TRBJ2-4. The read falls 1 residue short of the CDR3 end, and the missing part is taken from the germline J gene. CDR1 and CDR2 (germline): KGHTA, FQNQQP. The CDR3 runs 13 residues.

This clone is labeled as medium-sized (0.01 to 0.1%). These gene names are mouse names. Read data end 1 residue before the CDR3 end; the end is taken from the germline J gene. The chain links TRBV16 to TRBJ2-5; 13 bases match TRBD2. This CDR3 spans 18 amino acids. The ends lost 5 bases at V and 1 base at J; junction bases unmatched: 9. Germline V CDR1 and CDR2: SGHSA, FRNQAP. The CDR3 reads CASSPHPGLGGDQDTQYF. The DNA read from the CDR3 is TGTGCAAGCAGCCCCCACCCGGGACTGGGGGGGGACCAAGACACCCAGTAC.

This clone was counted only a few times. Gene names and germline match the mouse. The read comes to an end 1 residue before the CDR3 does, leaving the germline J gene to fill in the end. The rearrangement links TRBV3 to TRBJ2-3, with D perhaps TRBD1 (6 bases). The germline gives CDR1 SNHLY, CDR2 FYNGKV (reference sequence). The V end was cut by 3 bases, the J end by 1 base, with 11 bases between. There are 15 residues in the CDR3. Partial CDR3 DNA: TGTGCCAGCAGCTTCCAGGGGCAGGGTGCAGAAACGCTGTAT. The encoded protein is CASSFQGQGAETLY. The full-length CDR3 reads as CASSFQGQGAETLYF.

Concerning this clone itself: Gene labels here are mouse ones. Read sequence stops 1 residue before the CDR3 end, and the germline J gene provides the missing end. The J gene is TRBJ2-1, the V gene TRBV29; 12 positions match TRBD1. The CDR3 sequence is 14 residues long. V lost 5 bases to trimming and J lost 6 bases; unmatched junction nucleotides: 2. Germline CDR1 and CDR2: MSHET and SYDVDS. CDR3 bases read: TGTGCTAGCAGTCCGGGACAGGGGGCTGCTGAGCAGTTC. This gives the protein CASSPGQGAAEQF. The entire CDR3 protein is CASSPGQGAAEQFF.

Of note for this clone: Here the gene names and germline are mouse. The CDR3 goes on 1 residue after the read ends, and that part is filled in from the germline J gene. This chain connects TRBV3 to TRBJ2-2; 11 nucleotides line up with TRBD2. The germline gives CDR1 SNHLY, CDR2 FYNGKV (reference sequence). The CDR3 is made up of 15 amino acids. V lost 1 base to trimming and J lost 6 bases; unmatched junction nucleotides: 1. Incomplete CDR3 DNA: TGTGCCAGCAGCTTAGACTGGGGGGGCGCCGGGCAGCTCTAC. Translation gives CASSLDWGGAGQLY. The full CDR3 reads CASSLDWGGAGQLYF. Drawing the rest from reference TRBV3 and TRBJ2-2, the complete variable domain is GPKVLQIPSHQIIDMGQMVTLNCDPVSNHLYFYWYKQILGQQMEFLVNFYNGKVMEKSKLFKDQFSVERPDGSYFTLKIQPTALEDSAVYFCASSLDWGGAGQLYFGEGSKLTVL.

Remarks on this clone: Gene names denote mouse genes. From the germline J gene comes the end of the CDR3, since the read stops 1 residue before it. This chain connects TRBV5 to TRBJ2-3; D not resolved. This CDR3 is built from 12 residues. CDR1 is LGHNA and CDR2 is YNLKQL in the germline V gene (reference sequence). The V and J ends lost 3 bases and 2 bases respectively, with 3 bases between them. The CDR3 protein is CASSHDAETLYF. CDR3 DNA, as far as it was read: TGTGCCAGCAGCCATGATGCAGAAACGCTGTAT.

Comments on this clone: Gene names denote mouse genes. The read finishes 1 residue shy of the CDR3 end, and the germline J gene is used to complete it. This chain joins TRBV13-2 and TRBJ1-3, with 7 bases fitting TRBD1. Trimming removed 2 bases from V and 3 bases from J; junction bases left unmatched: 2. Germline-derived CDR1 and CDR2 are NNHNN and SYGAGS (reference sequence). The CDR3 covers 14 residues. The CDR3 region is CASGERGLGNTLYF. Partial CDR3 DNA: TGTGCCAGCGGTGAGAGGGGGCTTGGAAATACGCTCTAT.

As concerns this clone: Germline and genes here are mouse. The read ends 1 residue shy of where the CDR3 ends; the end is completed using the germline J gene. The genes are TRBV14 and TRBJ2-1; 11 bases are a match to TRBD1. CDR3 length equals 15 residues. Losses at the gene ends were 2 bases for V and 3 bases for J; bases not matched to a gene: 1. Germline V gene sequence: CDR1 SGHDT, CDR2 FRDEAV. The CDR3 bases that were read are TGTGCCAGCAGTTTGGGGACAGGGGGCTATGCTGAGCAGTTC. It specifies CASSLGTGGYAEQF. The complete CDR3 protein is CASSLGTGGYAEQFF.

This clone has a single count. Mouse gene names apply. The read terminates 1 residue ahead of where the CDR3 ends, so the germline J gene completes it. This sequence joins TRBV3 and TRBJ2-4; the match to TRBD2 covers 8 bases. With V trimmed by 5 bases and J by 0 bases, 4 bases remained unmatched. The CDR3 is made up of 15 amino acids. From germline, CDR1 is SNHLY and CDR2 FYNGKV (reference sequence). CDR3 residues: CASSRGLDSQNTLYF. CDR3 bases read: TGTGCCAGCAGCCGGGGACTGGATAGTCAAAACACCTTGTAC.

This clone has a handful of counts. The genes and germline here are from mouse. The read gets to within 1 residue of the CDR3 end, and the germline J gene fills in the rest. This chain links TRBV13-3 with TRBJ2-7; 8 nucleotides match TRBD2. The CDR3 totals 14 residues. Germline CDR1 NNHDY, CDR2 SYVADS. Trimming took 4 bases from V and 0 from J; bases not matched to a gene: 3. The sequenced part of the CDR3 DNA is TGTGCCAGCAGTCTACTGGGGGTCTCCTATGAACAGTAC. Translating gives CASSLLGVSYEQY. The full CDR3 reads CASSLLGVSYEQYF.

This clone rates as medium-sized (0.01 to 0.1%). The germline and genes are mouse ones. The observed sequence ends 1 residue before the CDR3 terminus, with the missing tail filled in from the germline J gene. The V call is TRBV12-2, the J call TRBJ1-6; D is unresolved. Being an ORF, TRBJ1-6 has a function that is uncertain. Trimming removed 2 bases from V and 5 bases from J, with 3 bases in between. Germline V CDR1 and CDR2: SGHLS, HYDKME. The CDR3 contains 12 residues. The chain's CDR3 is CASSHNNSPLYF. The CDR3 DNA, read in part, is TGTGCCAGCTCTCACAATAATTCGCCCCTCTAC.

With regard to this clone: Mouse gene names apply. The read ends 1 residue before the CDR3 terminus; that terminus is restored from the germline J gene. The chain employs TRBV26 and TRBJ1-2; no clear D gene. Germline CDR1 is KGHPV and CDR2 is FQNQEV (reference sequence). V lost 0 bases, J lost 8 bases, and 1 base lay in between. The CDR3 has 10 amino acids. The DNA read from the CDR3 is TGTGCCAGCAGTCTGTCGGACTACACC. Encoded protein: CASSLSDYT. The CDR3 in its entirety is CASSLSDYTF.

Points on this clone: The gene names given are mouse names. The CDR3 sequence is CASSQDWDTYEQYF. Partial CDR3 DNA: TGTGCCAGCAGCCAAGATTGGGACACCTATGAACAGTAC. The chain couples TRBV5 to TRBJ2-7, with a tentative D call TRBD1 (6 bases). The sequenced fragment ends 1 residue before the CDR3 boundary, so the rest is inferred from the germline J gene. Trimming pared 0 bases from V and 2 bases from J, leaving 8 bases between. This CDR3 is built from 14 residues. Germline loops: CDR1 LGHNA, CDR2 YNLKQL (reference sequence).

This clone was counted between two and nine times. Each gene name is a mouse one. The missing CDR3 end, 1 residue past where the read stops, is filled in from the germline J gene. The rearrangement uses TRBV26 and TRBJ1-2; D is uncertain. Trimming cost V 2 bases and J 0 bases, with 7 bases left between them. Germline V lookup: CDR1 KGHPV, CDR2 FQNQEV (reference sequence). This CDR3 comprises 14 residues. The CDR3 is CASSLTFANSDYTF. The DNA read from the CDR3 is TGTGCCAGCAGTCTGACATTTGCAAACTCCGACTACACC.

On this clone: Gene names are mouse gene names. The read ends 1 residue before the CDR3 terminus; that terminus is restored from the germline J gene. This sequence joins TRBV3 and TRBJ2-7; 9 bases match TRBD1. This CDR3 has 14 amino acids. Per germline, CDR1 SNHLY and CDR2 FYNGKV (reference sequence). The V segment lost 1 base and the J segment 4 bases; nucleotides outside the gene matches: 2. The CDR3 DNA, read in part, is TGTGCCAGCAGCTTAGGGGGACAGGGTTATGAACAGTAC. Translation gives CASSLGGQGYEQY. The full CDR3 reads CASSLGGQGYEQYF.

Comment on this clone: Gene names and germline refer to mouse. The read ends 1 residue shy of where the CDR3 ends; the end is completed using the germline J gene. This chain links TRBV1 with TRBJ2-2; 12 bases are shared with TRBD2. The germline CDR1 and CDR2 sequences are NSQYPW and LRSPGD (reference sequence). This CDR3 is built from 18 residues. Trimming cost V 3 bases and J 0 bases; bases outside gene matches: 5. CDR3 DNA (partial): TGCACCTGCAGTGCCCACAGACTGGGGGGGCCAAACACCGGGCAGCTCTAC. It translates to CTCSAHRLGGPNTGQLY. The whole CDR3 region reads CTCSAHRLGGPNTGQLYF.

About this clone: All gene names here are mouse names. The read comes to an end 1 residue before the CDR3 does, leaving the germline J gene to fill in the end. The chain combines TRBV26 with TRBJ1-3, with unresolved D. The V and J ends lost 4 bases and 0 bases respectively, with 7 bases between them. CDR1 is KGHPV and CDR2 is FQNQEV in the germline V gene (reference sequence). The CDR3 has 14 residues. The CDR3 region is CASSPTVSGNTLYF. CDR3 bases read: TGTGCCAGCAGTCCGACGGTTTCTGGAAATACGCTCTAT.

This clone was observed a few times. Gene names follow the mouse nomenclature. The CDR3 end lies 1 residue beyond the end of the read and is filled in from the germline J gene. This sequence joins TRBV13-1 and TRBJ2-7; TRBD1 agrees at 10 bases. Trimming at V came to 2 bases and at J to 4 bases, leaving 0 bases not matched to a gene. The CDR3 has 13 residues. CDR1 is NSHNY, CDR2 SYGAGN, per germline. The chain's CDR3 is CASSEDRGYEQYF. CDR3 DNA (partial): TGTGCCAGCAGTGAGGACAGGGGGTATGAACAGTAC.

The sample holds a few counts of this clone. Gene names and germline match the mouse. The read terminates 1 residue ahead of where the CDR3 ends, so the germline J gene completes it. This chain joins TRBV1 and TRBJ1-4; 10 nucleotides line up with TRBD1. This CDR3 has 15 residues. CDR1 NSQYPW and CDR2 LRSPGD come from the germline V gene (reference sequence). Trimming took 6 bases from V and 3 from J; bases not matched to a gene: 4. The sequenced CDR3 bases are TGCACCTGCAGAGACAGGGGGCAGACCAACGAAAGATTATTT. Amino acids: CTCRDRGQTNERLF. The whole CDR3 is CTCRDRGQTNERLFF.

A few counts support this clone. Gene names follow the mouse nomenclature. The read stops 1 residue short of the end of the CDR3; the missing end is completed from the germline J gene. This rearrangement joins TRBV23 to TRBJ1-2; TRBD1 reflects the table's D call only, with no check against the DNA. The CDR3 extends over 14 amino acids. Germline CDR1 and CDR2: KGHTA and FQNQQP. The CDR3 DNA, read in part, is TGCTCCAGCAGTCAAAGACAGGGGAACTCCGACTACACC. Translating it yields CSSSQRQGNSDYT. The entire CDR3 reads CSSSQRQGNSDYTF.